This record looks at one T cell receptor beta chain sequence and its context. The entry originates in a study of blood T cell repertoires in COVID-19. Across the whole study: Researchers got acute and convalescent COVID-19 samples from the United States, Italy and Spain. PBMCs, B-cell-depleted T cells, or T cells provided the cDNA or gDNA that made up the material.

Germline V gene lookup returns CDR1 SGHNT and CDR2 YYREEE (reference sequence). This CDR3 is 13 amino acids long. Deletions cut 4 bases from V and 2 bases from J, with 9 bases between. Method: immunoSEQ multiplex PCR; TCRdb's copy keeps in-frame clones and lacks some. The sample has some 220,000 clones, roughly 75% seen once. This TCR was recovered from a woman in her 70s with acute or convalescent COVID-19. This sequence joins TRBV5-4 and TRBJ1-2; D uncertain. Sequences were obtained from peripheral blood. The CDR3 nucleotides read TGTGCCAGCAGCCCTGACAAGAACTATGGCTACACCTTC. Amino acids: CASSPDKNYGYTF.